This passage covers 2 T cell receptor beta chains from one sample sequenced in a study of T cells in Graves' hyperthyroidism and ophthalmopathy. Amplified regions were TCR beta CDR3 sequences from RNA transcripts. With the HTBI primer set, the TCR CDR3 went through a first round of RT-PCR. MiXCR, run by TCRdb on the multiplex PCR reads, gives a single entry per CDR3 protein. This table holds hundreds of thousands of distinct CDR3 sequences, about 15% found once. Sample: blood. The receptors stem from a young woman with Graves' hyperthyroidism.

The sample holds a few counts of this clonotype. This likely comes from a read error, as the CDR3 has no conserved phenylalanine or tryptophan at its end. The rearrangement uses TRBV25-1 and TRBJ2-6, with 7 positions matching TRBD2. Germline V gene sequence: CDR1 MGHDK, CDR2 SYGVNS. This CDR3 region has 15 residues. The junction had 2 bases not matched to a gene; V was cut back by 3 bases and J by 3 bases. The CDR3 region has the DNA TGTGCCAGCAGTGAGGCGGGGGTTGGGGCCAACGTCCTGACTCTC. It encodes CASSEAGVGANVLTL.

At least ten counts were recorded for this clonotype. The V and J genes are TRBV5-8 and TRBJ2-7; D might be TRBD1 (6 bases). The V end lost 3 bases, the J end lost 6 bases, and 16 bases lay between the germline ends. Germline V lookup: CDR1 SGHTS, CDR2 YDEGEE. The CDR3 length is 14 residues. The DNA for the CDR3 is TGTGCCAGCAGCTCTAGGCGGACAGCGGTCGAGCAGTACTTC. Encoded protein: CASSSRRTAVEQYF.